Below are 21 T cell receptor beta chains sequenced from a single sample in a study of response to subunit inactivated influenza vaccine. TCRdb independently ran MiXCR on the RT-PCR reads; one entry per CDR3 protein. The sample consists of around 580,000 distinct CDR3 sequences, 11% to 15% of them appearing once. Sample: PBMCs from blood, taken approximately 13 days after vaccination. All receptors derive from a man aged 45-65 years who received an inactivated influenza vaccine.

CDR3: CASSLGWGGRADEQFF. CDR3 coding DNA: TGCGCCAGCAGCTTGGGGTGGGGCGGGAGGGCCGACGAGCAGTTCTTC. The rearrangement joins TRBV5-1 to TRBJ2-1; 9 positions agree with TRBD2. In germline, CDR1 is SGHRS, CDR2 YFSETQ. The trim removed 0 bases at V and 10 bases at J, leaving 11 bases unmatched. The CDR3 consists of 16 residues.

This sequence joins TRBV10-3 and TRBJ2-1; D possibly corresponds to TRBD2 (7 bases). Deletions cut 8 bases from V and 3 bases from J, with 11 bases between. This CDR3 is 13 amino acids long. In germline, CDR1 is ENHRY, CDR2 SYGVKD. CDR3 DNA sequence: TGTGCCATCGGCGGGGGCTACTACAATGAGCAGTTCTTC. Translating gives CAIGGGYYNEQFF.

A few counts support this clonotype. The rearrangement uses TRBV3-1 and TRBJ2-1; D may be TRBD2 (6 bases). The CDR3 covers 13 residues. CDR1 is LGHDT, CDR2 YNNKEL, per germline (reference sequence). The V gene lost 0 bases and the J gene lost 12 bases, with 12 bases spanning the gap. CDR3: CASSQDRAGGQFF. DNA of the CDR3: TGTGCCAGCAGCCAAGACAGGGCCGGGGGGCAGTTCTTC.

This clonotype was detected ten times or more. The chain uses TRBV11-1 and TRBJ2-5; 13 bases agree with TRBD2. Germline V gene data show CDR1 as SGHAT and CDR2 as FQDESV (reference sequence). J gave up 0 bases and V 6 bases, and 13 bases lay outside the gene matches. The CDR3 consists of 19 residues. The CDR3 DNA follows: TGTGCCAGCAGATCAACTAGCGGGAGGGCTTCGATGTACCAAGAGACCCAGTACTTC. Its protein is CASRSTSGRASMYQETQYF.

The chain is built from TRBV4-2 and TRBJ2-2; perhaps TRBD1 as D (5 bases). CDR1 is LGHNA, CDR2 YNFKEQ, per germline. This CDR3 region has 16 residues. Deletions cut 0 bases from V and 4 bases from J, with 12 bases between. CDR3 region: CASSQDGALSTGELFF. CDR3 sequence (DNA): TGTGCCAGCAGCCAAGATGGGGCGCTGAGCACCGGGGAGCTGTTTTTT.

This clonotype has just a few counts. The CDR3 sequence: CSARAWTRLQTEQFF. As DNA, the CDR3 is TGCAGTGCTAGAGCTTGGACCCGCCTACAAACAGAGCAGTTCTTC. This rearrangement joins TRBV20-1 to TRBJ2-1; no definite D call. Deletions cut 1 base from V and 10 bases from J, with 20 bases between. The germline gives CDR1 DFQATT, CDR2 SNEGSKA (reference sequence). This CDR3 has 15 residues.

This clonotype was observed at least ten times. Its ends do not fully match the called genes, so a read error is possible. The rearrangement links TRBV29-1 to TRBJ2-3; TRBD1 matches at 8 bases. The CDR3 length is 16 residues. Germline-derived CDR1 and CDR2 are SQVTM and ANQGSEA. CDR3 in DNA: TGCAGCGTCGAAGTGGTAAAGACAGGGGCATCAGATACGCAGTATTTT. Amino acid sequence: CSVEVVKTGASDTQYF.

The rearrangement joins TRBV2 to TRBJ2-2, with 7 bases aligning to TRBD1. The CDR3 covers 15 residues. V lost 7 bases and J lost 4; bases outside the gene matches: 9. Germline CDR1 SNHLY, CDR2 FYNNEI. CDR3 nucleotide sequence: TGTGCCAGCATTATGACAGGGTGGGCCACCGGGGAGCTGTTTTTT. Amino acid sequence: CASIMTGWATGELFF.

This clonotype was counted a few times. The rearrangement joins TRBV5-6 to TRBJ2-7, with D unclear. Germline values: CDR1 SGHDT, CDR2 YYEEEE. This CDR3 contains 14 residues. V dropped 4 bases and J dropped 3 bases, with 14 bases sitting between them. CDR3 residues: CASSTLETNYEQYF. The CDR3 DNA reads as TGTGCCAGCAGCACCCTCGAGACAAACTACGAGCAGTACTTC.

The chain has TRBV10-3 and TRBJ2-2; the match to TRBD2 covers 11 bases. CDR3 length: 16 amino acids. Germline CDR1 and CDR2: ENHRY and SYGVKD. The V gene end was trimmed by 4 bases and the J gene end by 4 bases; junction bases not matched to a gene: 5. The CDR3 DNA is TGTGCCATCAGTGCCACTAGCGGGAGAGGCACCGGGGAGCTGTTTTTT. This sequence encodes CAISATSGRGTGELFF.

This clonotype was counted only a few times. The chain employs TRBV30 and TRBJ2-1; D is perhaps TRBD2 (6 bases). The CDR3 has 14 residues. The germline CDR1 and CDR2 sequences are GTSNPN and SVGIG (reference sequence). V gave up 4 bases and J gave up 4 bases, with 14 bases separating them. CDR3: CAWTGLGGYNEQFF. DNA for the CDR3: TGTGCCTGGACGGGACTGGGGGGATACAATGAGCAGTTCTTC.

This clonotype was found many times. V is TRBV12-3 or TRBV12-4 and J is TRBJ1-2; possibly TRBD1 for D (5 bases). The V end lost 5 bases, the J end lost 4 bases, and 11 bases lay between the germline ends. The CDR3 consists of 13 residues. The CDR3 loop is CASSPSGGYGYTF. As DNA, the CDR3 is TGTGCCAGCAGTCCCTCTGGGGGCTATGGCTACACCTTC.

The rearrangement links TRBV5-1 to TRBJ2-1; possible D gene TRBD2, 6 bases. Germline V gene sequence: CDR1 SGHRS, CDR2 YFSETQ. The CDR3 runs 16 residues. V lost 2 bases to trimming and J lost 1 base, with 13 bases between them. The CDR3 loop is CASSLYGGESYNEQFF. The DNA of the CDR3 is TGCGCCAGCAGCTTATATGGCGGGGAGTCCTACAATGAGCAGTTCTTC.

This clonotype showed up just a few times. This chain uses TRBV9 with TRBJ2-1, with unresolved D. CDR1 and CDR2 (germline): SGDLS, YYNGEE. The CDR3 covers 16 residues. The germline V and J ends were trimmed by 0 bases and 9 bases, with 19 bases remaining between them. CDR3 residues: CASSVEGSNRAGEQFF. In DNA, the CDR3 is TGTGCCAGCAGCGTAGAGGGAAGTAATAGGGCCGGTGAGCAGTTCTTC.

The chain recombines TRBV2 with TRBJ1-2; D unresolved. V was cut by 7 bases and J by 8 bases, with 11 bases left in between. The CDR3 is 11 amino acids. The germline gives CDR1 SNHLY, CDR2 FYNNEI. Written as DNA, the CDR3 is TGTGCCAGCAACCCAGTCCAGGGCTACACCTTC. Translation gives CASNPVQGYTF.

This clonotype was found a few times. The rearrangement joins TRBV11-3 to TRBJ2-3; 7 nucleotides match TRBD2. V lost 5 bases to trimming and J lost 1 base; unmatched junction nucleotides: 6. The CDR3 contains 15 residues. Germline V gives CDR1 SGHNT, CDR2 YENEEA. The CDR3 sequence is CASSPQAGCTDTQYF. The DNA for the CDR3 is TGTGCCAGCAGCCCCCAAGCGGGGTGCACAGATACGCAGTATTTT.

This clonotype turned up a few times. The chain is built from TRBV6-1 and TRBJ2-2; D may correspond to TRBD1 or TRBD2 (6 bases each). Looked up from germline, CDR1 is MNHNS and CDR2 is SASEGT. The V end lost 8 bases, the J end lost 3 bases, and 13 bases lay between the germline ends. The CDR3 length is 14 residues. The CDR3: CASRGRSDTGELFF. The CDR3 DNA follows: TGTGCCAGCCGGGGGCGGAGCGACACCGGGGAGCTGTTTTTT.

This clonotype was found a few times. The chain joins TRBV20-1 to TRBJ2-7, with D perhaps matching TRBD1 (5 bases). Germline CDR1 and CDR2: DFQATT and SNEGSKA (reference sequence). Trimming removed 0 bases at V and 2 bases at J, with 14 bases between. The CDR3 is 15 residues long. The CDR3 sequence: CSARDHFRATYEQYF. The CDR3 nucleotides are TGCAGTGCTAGAGATCATTTCAGGGCCACCTACGAGCAGTACTTC.

This clonotype was observed at least ten times. The V call is TRBV7-2, the J call TRBJ2-4, with 8 bases fitting TRBD1. Germline CDR1 reads SGHTA; CDR2 reads FQGNSA. This CDR3 contains 17 residues. V shed 0 bases and J 3 bases; nucleotides not matched to a gene: 7. The CDR3 nucleotides are TGTGCCAGCAGCTTAGCACTGACAGGGGCTTACAAAAACATTCAGTACTTC. This sequence encodes CASSLALTGAYKNIQYF.

A few counts support this clonotype. The chain links TRBV12-3 or TRBV12-4 to TRBJ2-5, with D unresolved. CDR3 length: 15 residues. V lost 3 bases and J lost 0, with 11 bases in between. DNA for the CDR3: TGTGCCAGCAGTTTGGTATTGGGTTACCAAGAGACCCAGTACTTC. Translating it yields CASSLVLGYQETQYF.

This clonotype has ten or more counts. The chain has TRBV12-3 or TRBV12-4 and TRBJ2-1, with no clear D. The CDR3 runs 12 residues. Between the trimmed V and J ends, which lost 4 bases and 10 bases, there was a span of 11 bases. Here the CDR3 DNA reads TGTGCCAGCAGTTCCTTAGCCGTGGAGCAGTTCTTC. Protein product: CASSSLAVEQFF.